A single sample gave rise to the 31 T cell receptor beta chains below, sequenced in a study of CD8 T cells in ankylosing spondylitis. TCRdb fed the 5' RACE reads into MiXCR, producing one record per CDR3 protein. Altogether 230,000 or so distinct CDR3 sequences are present, 24% being singletons, with the ten largest covering 0.5% to 0.75%. The sequenced material came from blood, either unsorted or a sorted T cell fraction (not recorded which). These receptors were taken from a male donor with ankylosing spondylitis or in good health (not recorded which).

This chain connects TRBV10-1 to TRBJ2-3; 9 nucleotides match TRBD1. This CDR3 is 16 amino acids long. Germline lookup yields CDR1 WNHNN and CDR2 SYGVQD (reference sequence). Losses at the gene ends were 6 bases for V and 2 bases for J; bases not matched to a gene: 9. DNA of the CDR3: TGCGCCAGCAGCGCCGGACAGGGGATCCCCACAGATACGCAGTATTTT. Translated, it gives CASSAGQGIPTDTQYF.

The rearrangement uses TRBV20-1 and TRBJ2-5, with no clear D. The V end lost 0 bases, the J end lost 5 bases, and 16 bases lay between the germline ends. CDR1 and CDR2 (germline): DFQATT, SNEGSKA (reference sequence). CDR3 length: 15 amino acids. The CDR3 sequence is CSARDVRKMGETQYF. CDR3 in DNA: TGCAGTGCTAGAGATGTTAGGAAGATGGGGGAGACCCAGTACTTC.

Ten or more counts support this clonotype. The genes are TRBV7-3 and TRBJ2-1; 7 bases align to TRBD1. The germline CDR1 and CDR2 sequences are SGHTA and FQGTGA. The V gene end was trimmed by 0 bases and the J gene end by 10 bases; junction bases not matched to a gene: 3. The CDR3 consists of 13 residues. The CDR3 DNA follows: TGTGCCAGCAGCTTAACAGGGGGCAGGGAGCAGTTCTTC. It translates to CASSLTGGREQFF.

The V gene is TRBV12-3 or TRBV12-4, the J gene TRBJ2-1; weak D call: TRBD1 (5 bases). V was pared by 4 bases and J by 1 base, with 8 bases between. The CDR3 has 14 residues. This CDR3 is CASSSRVSYNEQFF. The CDR3 nucleotides read TGTGCCAGCAGTTCCAGGGTATCCTACAATGAGCAGTTCTTC.

This clonotype was seen many times. The CDR3: CASSSDGNSPLHF. Written as DNA, the CDR3 is TGTGCCAGCAGCTCAGATGGGAATTCACCCCTCCACTTT. The J gene is TRBJ1-6, the V gene TRBV12-3 or TRBV12-4; no firm D call. The CDR3 is 13 amino acids. V was shortened by 6 bases and J by 7 bases, with 10 bases between the two germline ends.

This clonotype was recorded many times. V is TRBV6-1 and J is TRBJ2-6; 9 nucleotides align to TRBD1. The CDR3 is 14 amino acids. Trimming cost V 7 bases and J 10 bases; bases outside gene matches: 8. Germline V gives CDR1 MNHNS, CDR2 SASEGT. CDR3 protein: CASTARQGVNVLTF. The CDR3, as DNA: TGTGCCAGCACTGCACGACAGGGGGTTAACGTCCTGACTTTC.

This clonotype showed up many times. The chain combines TRBV10-3 with TRBJ1-2, with TRBD1 matching over 7 bases. The junction had 6 bases not matched to a gene; V was cut back by 11 bases and J by 3 bases. This CDR3 comprises 12 residues. Germline values: CDR1 ENHRY, CDR2 SYGVKD. The CDR3 DNA follows: TGTGCCTCGCACCAGGGGGACTATGGCTACACCTTC. Protein: CASHQGDYGYTF.

The table lists this clonotype with a few counts. CDR3 sequence (DNA): TGCAGTGCTCCTGGACTAGCGGGGGGTTTCCGGGGAAGCAGCACAGATACGCAGTATTTT. It specifies CSAPGLAGGFRGSSTDTQYF. This chain links TRBV20-1 with TRBJ2-3, with 14 positions matching TRBD2. This CDR3 has 20 amino acids. Germline lookup yields CDR1 DFQATT and CDR2 SNEGSKA (reference sequence). Trimming at V came to 5 bases and at J to 0 bases, leaving 16 bases not matched to a gene.

This clonotype showed up just a few times. Written as DNA, the CDR3 is TGCAGTGCTAGAGATCCGGGGAATGCCTACGAGCAGTACTTC. This codes for CSARDPGNAYEQYF. The rearrangement uses TRBV20-1 and TRBJ2-7; D may be TRBD2 (5 bases). V was pared by 0 bases and J by 2 bases, with 11 bases between. The length of the CDR3 is 14 residues. CDR1 and CDR2 from the germline V gene are DFQATT and SNEGSKA (reference sequence).

This clonotype was detected a few times. The rearrangement links TRBV10-3 to TRBJ2-1; 10 nucleotides agree with TRBD2. J was trimmed by 3 bases and V by 8 bases; bases with no gene match: 4. Germline assignment: CDR1 ENHRY and CDR2 SYGVKD. The CDR3 has 14 amino acids. The CDR3 region is CAILAGVGYNEQFF. DNA of the CDR3: TGTGCCATCCTAGCGGGGGTTGGCTACAATGAGCAGTTCTTC.

This clonotype was seen at least ten times. The chain has TRBV29-1 and TRBJ1-3, with D perhaps TRBD1 (6 bases). CDR1 SQVTM and CDR2 ANQGSEA come from the germline V gene. V lost 7 bases and J 2 bases, leaving 12 bases between the germline ends. The CDR3 runs 13 residues. The chain's CDR3 is CSGIRGPGNTIYF. DNA for the CDR3: TGCAGCGGGATCAGGGGACCTGGAAACACCATATATTTT.

The CDR3, as DNA: TGCAGTGCTAGAGGCCTAGCGGGGGGGATCGAGCAGTTCTTC. This translates into CSARGLAGGIEQFF. V is TRBV20-1 and J is TRBJ2-1; 12 positions match TRBD2. This CDR3 has 14 amino acids. The germline gives CDR1 DFQATT, CDR2 SNEGSKA (reference sequence). V shed 1 base, J shed 10 bases, and the junction held 5 bases outside the gene matches.

This clonotype has only a few counts. The chain recombines TRBV6-1 with TRBJ2-1; maybe TRBD1 (6 bases). Germline CDR1 MNHNS, CDR2 SASEGT. V was clipped by 5 bases and J by 8 bases, with 16 bases between them. The CDR3 runs 14 residues. CDR3 residues: CASSPGTTKYEQFF. CDR3 DNA sequence: TGTGCCAGCAGTCCCGGGACAACGAAGTATGAGCAGTTCTTC.

This clonotype was counted a few times. The V and J genes are TRBV19 and TRBJ2-3; D unclear. Trimming left V 5 bases short and J 7 bases short, with 10 bases between. Germline V gene sequence: CDR1 LNHDA, CDR2 SQIVND (reference sequence). This CDR3 has 12 amino acids. CDR3 sequence reads: CASSSSRHTQYF. The CDR3 DNA sequence: TGTGCCAGTAGTTCGAGTCGTCATACGCAGTATTTT. Based on the CDR3 plus reference TRBV19 and TRBJ2-3, the full variable domain is DGGITQSPKYLFRKEGQNVTLSCEQNLNHDAMYWYRQDPGQGLRLIYYSQIVNDFQKGDIAEGYSVSREKKESFPLTVTSAQKNPTAFYLCASSSSRHTQYFGPGTRLTVL.

This clonotype showed up many times. The chain links TRBV12-3 or TRBV12-4 to TRBJ2-2; 8 bases are a match to TRBD2. The CDR3 has 14 residues. After removal of 7 bases from V and 7 bases from J, the junction contained 8 bases not matched to a gene. The CDR3 sequence: CASTKSGGIGELFF. CDR3 DNA sequence: TGTGCCAGCACCAAATCGGGAGGGATCGGGGAGCTGTTTTTT.

This clonotype has a handful of counts. The chain recombines TRBV7-9 with TRBJ2-2; maybe TRBD2 (5 bases). Deletions cut 5 bases from V and 5 bases from J, with 18 bases between. The CDR3 has 16 amino acids. The germline gives CDR1 SEHNR, CDR2 FQNEAQ (reference sequence). This CDR3 reads CASSPVGNARTGELFF. CDR3 DNA sequence: TGTGCCAGCAGCCCCGTCGGGAACGCGAGGACCGGGGAGCTGTTTTTT. The variable domain in full, completed from reference TRBV7-9 and TRBJ2-2, reads DTGVSQNPRHKITKRGQNVTFRCDPISEHNRLYWYRQTLGQGPEFLTYFQNEAQLEKSRLLSDRFSAERPKGSFSTLEIQRTEQGDSAMYLCASSPVGNARTGELFFGEGSRLTVL.

This clonotype was recorded a few times. The gene calls are TRBV20-1 and TRBJ2-2; TRBD1 agrees at 9 bases. The CDR3 sequence is 16 residues long. V lost 4 bases, J lost 3 bases, and 9 bases stayed unmatched. CDR1 DFQATT and CDR2 SNEGSKA come from the germline V gene (reference sequence). The CDR3 loop is CSAIGTGQGYTGELFF. The CDR3 DNA reads TGCAGTGCTATCGGGACGGGACAGGGTTACACCGGGGAGCTGTTTTTT.

This clonotype has only a few counts. The chain couples TRBV20-1 to TRBJ1-1; D call uncertain. Trimming shortened V by 0 bases and J by 8 bases, and 7 bases separated the two germline ends. This CDR3 spans 11 amino acids. Germline V gene lookup returns CDR1 DFQATT and CDR2 SNEGSKA (reference sequence). The CDR3 DNA reads as TGCAGTGCTAGAGATATGTGGGAAGCTTTCTTT. It translates to CSARDMWEAFF.

V is TRBV20-1 and J is TRBJ2-3; TRBD1 matches 8 bases. V lost 1 base to trimming and J lost 5 bases; unmatched junction nucleotides: 11. The CDR3 contains 16 residues. Germline V gene data show CDR1 as DFQATT and CDR2 as SNEGSKA (reference sequence). The CDR3 DNA sequence: TGCAGTGCTAGAGCCGTTGACAGGGGCCTTGGAGATACGCAGTATTTT. It encodes CSARAVDRGLGDTQYF.

This clonotype was found a few times. This chain joins TRBV20-1 and TRBJ2-3; no reliable D call. The V end was cut by 8 bases, the J end by 1 base, with 10 bases between. This CDR3 contains 12 residues. The V gene's germline CDR1 is DFQATT and CDR2 SNEGSKA (reference sequence). CDR3 residues: CSMSAGTDTQYF. Here the CDR3 DNA reads TGCAGTATGAGCGCCGGCACAGATACGCAGTATTTT.

The chain is built from TRBV24-1 and TRBJ2-5; TRBD2 matches 14 bases. Losses at the gene ends were 5 bases for V and 5 bases for J; bases not matched to a gene: 12. CDR3 length: 18 residues. Per the germline V gene, CDR1 is KGHDR and CDR2 is SFDVKD. CDR3 region: CATSGPGTSGGAAETQYF. The CDR3 DNA sequence: TGTGCCACCAGTGGGCCGGGGACTAGCGGGGGAGCCGCGGAGACCCAGTACTTC.

This clonotype turned up a few times. The genes are TRBV20-1 and TRBJ2-7; TRBD1 might be the D (6 bases). Germline V CDR1 and CDR2: DFQATT, SNEGSKA (reference sequence). The CDR3 loop spans 16 amino acids. Trimming shortened V by 0 bases and J by 2 bases, and 17 bases separated the two germline ends. CDR3 sequence: CSARDRRDTTTYEQYF. DNA for the CDR3: TGCAGTGCTAGAGACCGCAGGGACACAACGACCTACGAGCAGTACTTC.

This rearrangement joins TRBV7-6 to TRBJ2-1; D is unresolved. CDR3 length: 12 amino acids. With 7 bases removed from V and 4 bases from J, the gap between germline ends came to 8 bases. Germline V gene sequence: CDR1 SGHVS, CDR2 FNYEAQ. Here the CDR3 reads CASNSEYNEQFF. The CDR3 DNA sequence: TGTGCCAGCAACTCAGAGTACAATGAGCAGTTCTTC.

The CDR3 sequence is CASFREETQYF. CDR3 sequence (DNA): TGTGCCAGCTTTCGGGAGGAGACCCAGTACTTC. This chain links TRBV28 with TRBJ2-5, with D possibly being TRBD2 (6 bases). Germline V CDR1 and CDR2: MDHEN, SYDVKM. V lost 8 bases and J 5 bases, leaving 9 bases between the germline ends. There are 11 residues in the CDR3.

This clonotype has ten or more counts. The chain combines TRBV20-1 with TRBJ2-5; no firm D call. The germline CDR1 and CDR2 sequences are DFQATT and SNEGSKA (reference sequence). This CDR3 has 12 amino acids. V gave up 3 bases and J gave up 2 bases, with 7 bases separating them. The CDR3 DNA sequence: TGCAGTGCTAGGGGTCATCAAGAGACCCAGTACTTC. This encodes CSARGHQETQYF.

This clonotype was counted only a few times. The chain uses TRBV10-3 and TRBJ2-7; tentatively, D is TRBD1 (6 bases). Trimming removed 3 bases from V and 3 bases from J, with 24 bases in between. The length of the CDR3 is 18 residues. Germline values: CDR1 ENHRY, CDR2 SYGVKD. CDR3 in DNA: TGTGCCATCAGTGACCTTCTACGACAGGAGCCCATGTACTACGAGCAGTACTTC. Its translation: CAISDLLRQEPMYYEQYF.

V and J are TRBV5-1 and TRBJ2-7; D might be TRBD1 (7 bases). Trimming removed 0 bases from V and 2 bases from J, with 12 bases in between. The CDR3 length is 15 residues. CDR1 and CDR2 (germline): SGHRS, YFSETQ. Here the CDR3 reads CASSLAPGGTYEQYF. CDR3 DNA sequence: TGCGCCAGCAGCTTGGCACCAGGGGGGACCTACGAGCAGTACTTC.

This clonotype was detected many times. The DNA for the CDR3 is TGTGCCAGCAGCTTAGCCGGCAGTATCGGGACAGGGCAAGCTTTCTTT. As protein: CASSLAGSIGTGQAFF. This chain connects TRBV7-8 to TRBJ1-1, with 9 nucleotides matching TRBD1. Germline V gene lookup returns CDR1 SGHVS and CDR2 FQNEAQ. The CDR3 consists of 16 residues. V lost 0 bases and J lost 9; bases outside the gene matches: 11.

At least ten counts were recorded for this clonotype. The chain has TRBV5-1 and TRBJ2-1; TRBD1 matches at 10 bases. The CDR3 loop spans 16 amino acids. With 4 bases clipped from V and 4 bases from J, the junction kept 8 bases outside the gene matches. CDR1 is SGHRS, CDR2 YFSETQ, per germline. CDR3 sequence (DNA): TGCGCCAGCAGCCCCCCAGGGACAGGGGCTTACAATGAGCAGTTCTTC. Its translation is CASSPPGTGAYNEQFF. The full variable domain, its missing parts supplied by reference TRBV5-1 and TRBJ2-1, is KAGVTQTPRYLIKTRGQQVTLSCSPISGHRSVSWYQQTPGQGLQFLFEYFSETQRNKGNFPGRFSGRQFSNSRSEMNVSTLELGDSALYLCASSPPGTGAYNEQFFGPGTRLTVL.

This clonotype was seen ten or more times. This chain joins TRBV12-3 or TRBV12-4 and TRBJ2-2; 7 bases match TRBD1. The CDR3 runs 14 residues. The ends lost 5 bases at V and 5 bases at J; junction bases unmatched: 5. CDR3 residues: CASSPGQATGELFF. In DNA, the CDR3 is TGTGCCAGCAGTCCCGGACAGGCGACCGGGGAGCTGTTTTTT.

This clonotype has only a few counts. The chain combines TRBV12-3 or TRBV12-4 with TRBJ2-4; 7 bases agree with TRBD1. The CDR3 covers 14 residues. J lost 9 bases, V lost 7 bases, and 12 bases had no gene match. CDR3 in amino acids: CASTLQGVGGIQYF. CDR3 nucleotides: TGTGCCAGCACCTTGCAGGGGGTCGGAGGCATTCAGTACTTC.